This TCR beta chain was identified in a study of cytomegalovirus exposure and HLA in healthy donors. Across the whole study: The early release's HLA-typed donors yielded roughly 85 million unique TCRs. Study-wide results and caveats: In an earlier analysis, productive rearrangement rates for most beta V segments clustered near 90% or 30%. Immune exposure was documented only through CMV serostatus. Follow-up analysis seemed to connect common viral pathogens with several of the most significant clusters identified.

Regarding this clone: Its antigen is undetermined.

The PCR employed 60 Vbeta primers together with 13 Jbeta primers. The table came from immunoSEQ multiplex PCR; TCRdb's copy has only in-frame clones and leaves some out. The sample holds 200,000 or so clones, roughly three quarters seen once. The germline gives CDR1 MNHEY, CDR2 SMNVEV (reference sequence). V was clipped by 9 bases and J by 7 bases; unmatched bases: 4. The CDR3 has 12 amino acids. The chain has TRBV27 and TRBJ1-5; 9 bases align to TRBD1. The receptor was isolated from a man over 45 in good health and CMV-seronegative. Sequencing was done on a sample of PBMCs. The CDR3 spells CASGQGSQPQHF. DNA of the CDR3: TGTGCCAGTGGACAGGGGAGCCAGCCCCAGCATTTT.